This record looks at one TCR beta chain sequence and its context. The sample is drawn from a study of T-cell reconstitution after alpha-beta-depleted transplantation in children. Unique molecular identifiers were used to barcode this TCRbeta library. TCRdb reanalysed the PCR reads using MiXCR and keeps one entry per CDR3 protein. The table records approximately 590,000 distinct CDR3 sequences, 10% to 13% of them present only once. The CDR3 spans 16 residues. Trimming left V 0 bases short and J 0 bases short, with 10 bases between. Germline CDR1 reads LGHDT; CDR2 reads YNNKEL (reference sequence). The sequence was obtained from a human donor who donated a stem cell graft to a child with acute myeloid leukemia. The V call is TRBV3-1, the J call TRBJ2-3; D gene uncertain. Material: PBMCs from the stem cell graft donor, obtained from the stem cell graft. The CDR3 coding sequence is TGTGCCAGCAGCCAAGATTCATTCCCTAGCACAGATACGCAGTATTTT. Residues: CASSQDSFPSTDTQYF.